What follows is one T cell receptor (beta chain) and its context. TCRdb keeps only in-frame clones here, not all; method: immunoSEQ multiplex PCR. This sample has 89,000 or so clones; about 93% occur once, and the top ten carry 1.1%. The sample is drawn from a study of cytomegalovirus exposure and HLA in healthy donors. This CDR3 contains 13 residues. Germline loops: CDR1 MNHEY, CDR2 SVGAGI. The ends were cut back, 8 bases at V and 5 bases at J, with 15 bases in the middle. The TCR was taken from a woman under 40 in good health and CMV-seropositive. The rearrangement joins TRBV6-5 to TRBJ2-5; TRBD2 is a possible D gene (7 bases). Input material: PBMCs. This CDR3 is CASGRERGETQYF. The CDR3 DNA reads TGTGCCAGCGGGCGGGAGAGGGGGGAGACCCAGTACTTC.